This TCR beta chain is from a study of cytomegalovirus exposure and HLA in healthy donors. A multiplex PCR was run with 60 Vbeta primers and 13 Jbeta primers. The data were produced by immunoSEQ multiplex PCR, yet TCRdb's version contains in-frame clones alone and is incomplete. The sample contains tens of thousands of clones, about 84% of which appear only once. Germline CDR1 SGHDN, CDR2 FVKESK. Trimming pared 2 bases from V and 1 base from J, leaving 17 bases between. The CDR3 sequence is 17 residues long. This sequence was found in a girl aged 2-10 years in good health and CMV-seropositive. Sequencing was carried out using PBMCs. The chain employs TRBV14 and TRBJ1-1; D perhaps matches TRBD1 (5 bases). CDR3 sequence: CASSQSPVGHSNTEAFF. For the CDR3, the DNA is TGTGCCAGCAGCCAAAGCCCTGTCGGACACTCGAACACTGAAGCTTTCTTT.